The sequence of this T cell receptor beta chain was determined in a study of CD8+ T cells in alopecia areata. Looking at the study overall: In an open-label trial, patients got 5 to 10 mg tofacitinib twice daily.

Study-wide findings and caveats: Significant decreases in scalp clonality and expanded CD8+ clones followed tofacitinib treatment. Many expanded lesional clones remained in scalp and blood on tofacitinib.

Treatment described: oral pan-JAK inhibitor, 5-10 mg twice daily. Samples from alopecia areata patients were lesional scalp punch biopsies and peripheral blood. The sample holds a few counts of this clone. Its cognate antigen is unknown. Germline V gene lookup returns CDR1 SGDLS and CDR2 YYNGEE. The CDR3 loop spans 15 amino acids. Trimming pared 2 bases from V and 4 bases from J, leaving 16 bases between. Extracted from the samples, RNA was reverse transcribed into cDNA to serve as the sequencing template. TCRdb's copy holds only in-frame clones and misses some; the assay was immunoSEQ multiplex PCR. The sample contains around 100,000 clones, around 54% of which appear only once.

The rearrangement joins TRBV9 to TRBJ2-7; TRBD2 might be the D (6 bases). The sequencing used CD4+ T cells sorted from blood, collected at week 24, from a patient treated with tofacitinib. This TCR was recovered from a human donor with alopecia areata. CDR3 protein: CASSVGTHGGYEQYF. The CDR3 DNA follows: TGTGCCAGCAGCGTCGGGACTCATGGAGGATACGAGCAGTACTTC.